This entry is about one TCR beta chain. Other DNA sequences in this specimen translate into the identical CDR3. These data belong to a study of blood T cell repertoires in COVID-19. Data came from immunoSEQ multiplex PCR; TCRdb stores just in-frame clones and leaves some out. The sample lists over 150,000 clones, approximately 86% seen once, with roughly 8.7% in the top ten. The sequenced sample consisted of peripheral blood. The clonotype was recovered from a man between 45 and 60 years old with active or convalescent COVID-19.

The CDR3 coding sequence is TGTGCCAGCAGCTTTGGACAGGGTAACGAAAAACTGTTTTTT. This sequence encodes CASSFGQGNEKLFF. V is TRBV7-9 and J is TRBJ1-4; 8 bases are a match to TRBD1. CDR1 is SEHNR, CDR2 FQNEAQ, per germline (reference sequence). The junction had 5 bases not matched to a gene; V was cut back by 3 bases and J by 8 bases. The CDR3 runs to 14 residues.